Described below is a single T cell receptor (beta chain) sequence and its context. The data belong to a study of blood T cell repertoires in COVID-19. Repertoires were generated with immunoSEQ multiplex PCR, while TCRdb's copy carries only in-frame clones and drops some. The table shows 200,000 to 250,000 clones, with 86% occurring only once. CDR3 length: 13 residues. From germline, CDR1 is MRHNA and CDR2 SNTAGT. V dropped 3 bases and J dropped 5; count of bases not matched to a gene: 3. The sample was peripheral blood. The receptor was derived from a woman in her 50s with COVID-19, enrolled during active disease. The chain links TRBV6-4 to TRBJ1-1, with 7 bases identical to TRBD1. CDR3 residues: CASSESGGTEAFF. CDR3 nucleotides: TGTGCCAGCAGTGAGTCAGGGGGTACTGAAGCTTTCTTT.